These 4 T cell receptor beta chains came from one sample sequenced in a study of blood T cell repertoires in COVID-19 (dated by TCRdb to the early 2020s). Library preparation was by the immunoSEQ multiplex PCR assay. TCRdb's version of the immuneACCESS table is confined to in-frame rearrangements and falls short of the full clone set. An unresolved V gene accounts for under half of the shortfall where checked; the remainder is of unknown origin. The sample yields about 100,000 clones; 65% to 90% were counted once. The ten largest clonotypes hold approximately 2.4% of the sample. Specimen: PBMCs or T cells enriched from blood (not recorded which). These receptors were taken from a woman in her forties or fifties who had recovered from COVID-19.

The rearrangement uses TRBV5-1 and TRBJ2-1, with a weak D call TRBD2 (6 bases). The CDR3 has 12 residues. Per germline, CDR1 SGHRS and CDR2 YFSETQ. Trimming took 9 bases from V and 8 from J, leaving 15 bases between them. The CDR3 is CATNTWEDEQFF. In DNA, the CDR3 is TGCGCCACAAACACGTGGGAGGATGAGCAGTTCTTC.

This chain joins TRBV27 and TRBJ1-6; D is unresolved. The CDR3 has 15 residues. The germline V and J ends were trimmed by 4 bases and 1 base, with 8 bases remaining between them. Germline assignment: CDR1 MNHEY and CDR2 SMNVEV (reference sequence). The DNA of the CDR3 is TGTGCCAGCAGTTCCGGGGAGTCCTATAATTCACCCCTCCACTTT. Translation gives CASSSGESYNSPLHF.

In this sample, this clone turned up once. The chain has TRBV7-2 and TRBJ1-2; 8 bases align to TRBD1. Germline lookup yields CDR1 SGHTA and CDR2 FQGNSA. V was pared by 2 bases and J by 4 bases, with 3 bases of the junction left unmatched. The CDR3 consists of 14 residues. This chain's CDR3 is CASSLLGQGYGYTF. The CDR3 region has the DNA TGTGCCAGCAGCTTACTTGGACAGGGCTATGGCTACACCTTC.

The CDR3 DNA follows: TGTGCCAGCAGCTTGGCCCGCCCAGGGAACGAGCAGTACTTC. It yields the protein CASSLARPGNEQYF. The chain carries TRBV5-4 and TRBJ2-7, with D possibly TRBD1 on 5 matching bases. The V gene's germline CDR1 is SGHNT and CDR2 YYREEE (reference sequence). Trimming stripped 0 bases from V and 5 bases from J, with 12 bases between. This CDR3 has 14 residues.